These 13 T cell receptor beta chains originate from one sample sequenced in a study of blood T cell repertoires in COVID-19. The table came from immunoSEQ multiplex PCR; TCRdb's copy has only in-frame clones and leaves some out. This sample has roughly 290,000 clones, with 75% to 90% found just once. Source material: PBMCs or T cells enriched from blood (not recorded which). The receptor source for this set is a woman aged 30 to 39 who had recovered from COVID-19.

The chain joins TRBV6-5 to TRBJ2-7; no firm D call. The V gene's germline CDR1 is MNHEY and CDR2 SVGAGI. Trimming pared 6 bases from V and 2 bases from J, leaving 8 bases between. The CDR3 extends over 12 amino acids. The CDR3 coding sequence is TGTGCCAGCAGGACCCAGGCCTACGAGCAGTACTTC. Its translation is CASRTQAYEQYF.

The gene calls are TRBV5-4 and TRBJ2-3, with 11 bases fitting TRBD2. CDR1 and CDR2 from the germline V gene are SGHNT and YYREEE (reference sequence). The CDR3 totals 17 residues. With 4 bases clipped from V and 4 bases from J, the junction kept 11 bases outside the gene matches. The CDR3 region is CASSRGLSGGESDTQYF. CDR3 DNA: TGTGCCAGCAGCCGCGGCCTTAGCGGGGGGGAATCAGATACGCAGTATTTT.

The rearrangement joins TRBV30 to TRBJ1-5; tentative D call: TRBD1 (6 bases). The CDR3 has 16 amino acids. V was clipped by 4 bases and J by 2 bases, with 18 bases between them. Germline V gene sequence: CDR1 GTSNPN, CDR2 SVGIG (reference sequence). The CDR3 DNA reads TGTGCCTGGACCATAAGGGGGGAGGGCGGCAATCAGCCCCAGCATTTT. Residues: CAWTIRGEGGNQPQHF.

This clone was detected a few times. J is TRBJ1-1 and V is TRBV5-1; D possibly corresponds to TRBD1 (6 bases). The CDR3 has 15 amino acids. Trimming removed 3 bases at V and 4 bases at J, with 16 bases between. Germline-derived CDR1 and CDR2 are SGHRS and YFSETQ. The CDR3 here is CASSSDGGQGTEAFF. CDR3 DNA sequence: TGCGCCAGCAGCTCTGATGGGGGCCAGGGCACTGAAGCTTTCTTT.

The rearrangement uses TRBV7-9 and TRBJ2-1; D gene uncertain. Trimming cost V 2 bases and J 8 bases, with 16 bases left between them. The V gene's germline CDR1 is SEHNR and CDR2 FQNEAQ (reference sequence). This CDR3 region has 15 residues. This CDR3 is CASSLSSRGGHEQFF. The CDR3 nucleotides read TGTGCCAGCAGCTTATCGTCTAGAGGTGGCCATGAGCAGTTCTTC.

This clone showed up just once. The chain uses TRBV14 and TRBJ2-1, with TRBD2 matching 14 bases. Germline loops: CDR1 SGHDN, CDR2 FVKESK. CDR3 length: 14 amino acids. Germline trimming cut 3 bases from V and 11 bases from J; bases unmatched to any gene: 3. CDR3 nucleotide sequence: TGTGCCAGCAGCCAGACTAGCGGGAGGGCCCAGCAGTTCTTC. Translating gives CASSQTSGRAQQFF. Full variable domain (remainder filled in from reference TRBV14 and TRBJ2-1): EAGVTQFPSHSVIEKGQTVTLRCDPISGHDNLYWYRRVMGKEIKFLLHFVKESKQDESGMPNNRFLAERTGGTYSTLKVQPAELEDSGVYFCASSQTSGRAQQFFGPGTRLTVL.

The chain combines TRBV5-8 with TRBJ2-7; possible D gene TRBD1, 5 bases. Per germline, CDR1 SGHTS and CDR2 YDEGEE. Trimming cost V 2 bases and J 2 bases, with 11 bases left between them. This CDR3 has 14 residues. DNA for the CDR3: TGTGCCAGCAGCTTTCCAGGGTATACCTACGAGCAGTACTTC. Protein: CASSFPGYTYEQYF.

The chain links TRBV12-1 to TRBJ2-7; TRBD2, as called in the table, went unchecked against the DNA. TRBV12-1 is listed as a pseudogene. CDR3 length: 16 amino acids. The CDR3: CASSRLAGGSPYEQYF. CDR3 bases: TGTGCCAGCAGCCGACTAGCGGGGGGCTCCCCCTACGAGCAGTACTTC.

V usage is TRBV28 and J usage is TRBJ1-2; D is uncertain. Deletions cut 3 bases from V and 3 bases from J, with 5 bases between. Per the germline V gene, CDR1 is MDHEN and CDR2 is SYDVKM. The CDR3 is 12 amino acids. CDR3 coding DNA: TGTGCCAGCAGTTTTCAGGACTATGGCTACACCTTC. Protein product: CASSFQDYGYTF.

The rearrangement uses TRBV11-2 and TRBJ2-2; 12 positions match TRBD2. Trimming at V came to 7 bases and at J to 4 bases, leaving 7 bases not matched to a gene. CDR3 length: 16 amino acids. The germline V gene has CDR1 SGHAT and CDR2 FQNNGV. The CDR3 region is CASTPLAGGSTGELFF. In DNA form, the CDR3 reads TGTGCCAGCACCCCACTAGCGGGAGGTAGCACCGGGGAGCTGTTTTTT.

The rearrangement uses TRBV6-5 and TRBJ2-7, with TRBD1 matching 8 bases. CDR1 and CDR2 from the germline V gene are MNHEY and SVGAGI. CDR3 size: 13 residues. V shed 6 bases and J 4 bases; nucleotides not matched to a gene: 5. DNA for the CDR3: TGTGCCAGCAGGGACAGGGATCAATACGAGCAGTACTTC. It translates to CASRDRDQYEQYF.

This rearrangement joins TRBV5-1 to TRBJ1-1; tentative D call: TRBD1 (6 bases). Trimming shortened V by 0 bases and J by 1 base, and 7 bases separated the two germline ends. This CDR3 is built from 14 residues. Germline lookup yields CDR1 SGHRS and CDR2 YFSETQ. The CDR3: CASSLGGQNTEAFF. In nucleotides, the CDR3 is TGCGCCAGCAGCTTGGGGGGGCAGAACACTGAAGCTTTCTTT. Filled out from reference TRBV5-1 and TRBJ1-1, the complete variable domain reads KAGVTQTPRYLIKTRGQQVTLSCSPISGHRSVSWYQQTPGQGLQFLFEYFSETQRNKGNFPGRFSGRQFSNSRSEMNVSTLELGDSALYLCASSLGGQNTEAFFGQGTRLTVV.

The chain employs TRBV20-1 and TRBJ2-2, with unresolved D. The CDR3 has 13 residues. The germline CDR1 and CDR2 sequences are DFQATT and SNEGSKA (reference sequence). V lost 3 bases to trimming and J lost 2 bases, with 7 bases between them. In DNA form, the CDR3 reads TGCAGTGCTAGTAATCTCAACACCGGGGAGCTGTTTTTT. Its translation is CSASNLNTGELFF.